This T cell receptor (beta chain) emerged from a study of early T cells in non-severe SARS-CoV-2 infection. Study summary: Sequenced material consisted of bulk RNA (from unsorted whole blood), and chains were unpaired.

Germline CDR1 reads SGHTA; CDR2 reads FQGNSA. This CDR3 spans 14 amino acids. Trimming stripped 2 bases from V and 2 bases from J, with 9 bases between. TCRdb called the 5' RACE reads again in MiXCR, with one record for every CDR3 protein. Of around 77,000 distinct CDR3 sequences detected, roughly 15% appear once; the ten largest clones hold roughly 4.2%. This sequence originates from an adult who was a healthcare worker with PCR-confirmed SARS-CoV-2 infection or an uninfected control (not recorded which). The sequencing here drew on whole blood, taken at baseline. The chain has TRBV7-2 and TRBJ1-2; D is possibly TRBD1 (5 bases). The CDR3 bases are TGTGCCAGCAGCTTACGGGGACCCAACTATGGCTACACCTTC. This gives the protein CASSLRGPNYGYTF.